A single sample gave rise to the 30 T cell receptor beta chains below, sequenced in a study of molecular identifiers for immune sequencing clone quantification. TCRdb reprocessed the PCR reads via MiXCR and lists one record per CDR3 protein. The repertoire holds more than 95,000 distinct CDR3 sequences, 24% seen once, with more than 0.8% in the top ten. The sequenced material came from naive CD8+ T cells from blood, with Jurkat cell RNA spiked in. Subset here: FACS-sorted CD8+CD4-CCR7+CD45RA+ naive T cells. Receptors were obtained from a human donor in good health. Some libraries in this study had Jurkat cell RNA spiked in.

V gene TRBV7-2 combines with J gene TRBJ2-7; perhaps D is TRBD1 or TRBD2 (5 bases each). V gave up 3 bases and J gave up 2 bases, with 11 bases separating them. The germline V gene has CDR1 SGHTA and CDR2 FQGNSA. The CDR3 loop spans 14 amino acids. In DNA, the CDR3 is TGTGCCAGCAGCTTCGTGGGGGAAACCTACGAGCAGTACTTC. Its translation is CASSFVGETYEQYF. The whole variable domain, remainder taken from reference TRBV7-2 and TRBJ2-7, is GAGVSQSPSNKVTEKGKDVELRCDPISGHTALYWYRQSLGQGLEFLIYFQGNSAPDKSGLPSDRFSAERTGGSVSTLTIQRTQQEDSAVYLCASSFVGETYEQYFGPGTRLTVT.

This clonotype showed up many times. CDR3 nucleotide sequence: TGTGCCAGCAGCGTAACAGGGAGCACTGAAGCTTTCTTT. Translating it yields CASSVTGSTEAFF. The chain combines TRBV9 with TRBJ1-1; weak D call: TRBD1 (6 bases). Germline V gene sequence: CDR1 SGDLS, CDR2 YYNGEE. Trimming took off 1 base at V and 4 bases at J, with 8 bases between the two ends. This CDR3 contains 13 residues.

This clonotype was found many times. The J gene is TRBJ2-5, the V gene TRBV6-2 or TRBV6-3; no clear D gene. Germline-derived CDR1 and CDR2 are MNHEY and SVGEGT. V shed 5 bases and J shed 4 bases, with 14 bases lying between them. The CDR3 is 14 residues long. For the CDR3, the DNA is TGTGCCAGCAGTACGGACCTTGGGTCAGAGACCCAGTACTTC. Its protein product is CASSTDLGSETQYF.

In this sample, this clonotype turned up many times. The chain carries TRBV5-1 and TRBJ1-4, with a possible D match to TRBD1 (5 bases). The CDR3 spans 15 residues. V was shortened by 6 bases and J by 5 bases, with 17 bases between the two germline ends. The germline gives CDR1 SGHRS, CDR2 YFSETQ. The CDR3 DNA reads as TGCGCCAGCAAAATTCAGGGCTGGGAGAATGAAAAACTGTTTTTT. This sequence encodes CASKIQGWENEKLFF. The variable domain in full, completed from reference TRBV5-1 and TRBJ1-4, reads KAGVTQTPRYLIKTRGQQVTLSCSPISGHRSVSWYQQTPGQGLQFLFEYFSETQRNKGNFPGRFSGRQFSNSRSEMNVSTLELGDSALYLCASKIQGWENEKLFFGSGTQLSVL.

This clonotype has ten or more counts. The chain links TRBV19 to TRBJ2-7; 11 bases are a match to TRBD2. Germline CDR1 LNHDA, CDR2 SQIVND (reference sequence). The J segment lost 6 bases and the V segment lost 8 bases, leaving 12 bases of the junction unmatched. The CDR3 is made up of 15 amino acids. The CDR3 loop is CASSPFLAGGSEQYF. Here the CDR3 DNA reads TGTGCCAGTTCCCCCTTTCTAGCGGGAGGATCCGAGCAGTACTTC. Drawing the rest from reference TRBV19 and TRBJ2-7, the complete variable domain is DGGITQSPKYLFRKEGQNVTLSCEQNLNHDAMYWYRQDPGQGLRLIYYSQIVNDFQKGDIAEGYSVSREKKESFPLTVTSAQKNPTAFYLCASSPFLAGGSEQYFGPGTRLTVT.

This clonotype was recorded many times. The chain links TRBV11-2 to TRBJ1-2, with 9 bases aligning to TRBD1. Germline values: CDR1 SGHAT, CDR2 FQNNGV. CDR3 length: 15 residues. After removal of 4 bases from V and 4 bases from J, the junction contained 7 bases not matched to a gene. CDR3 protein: CASSSVTGGVYGYTF. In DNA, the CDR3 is TGTGCCAGCAGCTCCGTAACAGGGGGCGTCTATGGCTACACCTTC.

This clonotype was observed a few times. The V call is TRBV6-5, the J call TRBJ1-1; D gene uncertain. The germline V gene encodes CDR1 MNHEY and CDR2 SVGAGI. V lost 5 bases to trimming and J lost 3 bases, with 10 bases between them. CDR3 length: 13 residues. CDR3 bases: TGTGCCAGCAGTCATGGTGGGGACACTGAAGCTTTCTTT. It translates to CASSHGGDTEAFF.

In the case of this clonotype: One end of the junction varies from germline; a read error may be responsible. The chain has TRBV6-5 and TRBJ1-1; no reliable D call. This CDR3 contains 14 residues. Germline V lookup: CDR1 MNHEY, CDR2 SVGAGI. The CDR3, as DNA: TGTACCAGCAGGCCCGACATGATGAACACTGAAGCTTTCTTT. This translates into CTSRPDMMNTEAFF.

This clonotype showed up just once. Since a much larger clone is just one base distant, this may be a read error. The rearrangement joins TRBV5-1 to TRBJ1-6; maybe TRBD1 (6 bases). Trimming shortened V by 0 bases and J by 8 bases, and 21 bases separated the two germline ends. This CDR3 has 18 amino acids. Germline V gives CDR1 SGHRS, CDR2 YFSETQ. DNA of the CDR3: TGCGCCAGCAGCTTGGCCTTCCGACTGGGGGCTGTTGATTCACCCCTCCACTTT. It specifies CASSLAFRLGAVDSPLHF.

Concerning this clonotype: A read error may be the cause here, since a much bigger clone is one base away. The CDR3: CASSPSPDEQFF. CDR3 bases: TGTGCCAGTAGTCCCTCTCCCGATGAGCAGTTCTTC. The chain couples TRBV19 to TRBJ2-1; D remains ambiguous. CDR3 length: 12 amino acids. Germline V gene sequence: CDR1 LNHDA, CDR2 SQIVND (reference sequence). The V end was cut by 5 bases, the J end by 8 bases, with 10 bases between.

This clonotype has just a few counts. CDR3 sequence: CASSLVLGGRNEAFF. For the CDR3, the DNA is TGTGCCAGCAGCTTAGTTTTGGGGGGGCGTAATGAAGCTTTCTTT. The V call is TRBV7-9, the J call TRBJ1-1; weak D call: TRBD1 (6 bases). CDR1 is SEHNR, CDR2 FQNEAQ, per germline (reference sequence). The CDR3 length is 15 residues. Trimming pared 1 base from V and 7 bases from J, leaving 16 bases between.

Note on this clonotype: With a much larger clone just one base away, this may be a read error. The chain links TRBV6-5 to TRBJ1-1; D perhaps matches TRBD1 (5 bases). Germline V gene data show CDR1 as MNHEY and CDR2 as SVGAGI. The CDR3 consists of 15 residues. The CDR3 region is CASSPGIWGNTEASF. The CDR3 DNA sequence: TGTGCCAGCAGTCCAGGCATATGGGGGAACACTGAAGCTTCCTTT.

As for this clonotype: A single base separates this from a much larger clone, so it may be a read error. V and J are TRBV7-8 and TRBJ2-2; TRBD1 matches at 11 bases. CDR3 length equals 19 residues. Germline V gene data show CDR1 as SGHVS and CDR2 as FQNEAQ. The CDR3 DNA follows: TGTGCCAGCAGCTTCCCCGGGACAGGGGGTTTACTGAACACCGGGGGGCTGTTTTTT. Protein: CASSFPGTGGLLNTGGLFF.

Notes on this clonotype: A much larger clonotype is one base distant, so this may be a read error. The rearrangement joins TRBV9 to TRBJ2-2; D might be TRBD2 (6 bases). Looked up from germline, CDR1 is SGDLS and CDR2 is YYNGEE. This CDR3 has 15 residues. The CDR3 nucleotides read TGTGCCAGCGGCGTAGGAGGAGGGGCTACCGGGGAGCTGTTTTTT. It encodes CASGVGGGATGELFF.

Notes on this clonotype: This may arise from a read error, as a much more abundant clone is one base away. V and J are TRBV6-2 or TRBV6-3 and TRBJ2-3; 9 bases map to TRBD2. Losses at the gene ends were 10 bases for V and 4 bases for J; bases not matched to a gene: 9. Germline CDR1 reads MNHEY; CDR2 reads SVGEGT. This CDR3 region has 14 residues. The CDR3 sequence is CAIDSGSVPDTQYF. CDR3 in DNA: TGTGCCATTGATAGCGGGAGCGTTCCAGATACGCAGTATTTT.

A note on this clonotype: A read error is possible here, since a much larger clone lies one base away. The CDR3 coding sequence is TGTGCCCGCAGTAAACAAGACAGACTTAGCAATCAGCCCCAGCATTTT. Amino acids: CARSKQDRLSNQPQHF. The chain couples TRBV6-2 or TRBV6-3 to TRBJ1-5, with TRBD1 as a possible D gene (5 bases). The length of the CDR3 is 16 residues. Germline lookup yields CDR1 MNHEY and CDR2 SVGEGT.

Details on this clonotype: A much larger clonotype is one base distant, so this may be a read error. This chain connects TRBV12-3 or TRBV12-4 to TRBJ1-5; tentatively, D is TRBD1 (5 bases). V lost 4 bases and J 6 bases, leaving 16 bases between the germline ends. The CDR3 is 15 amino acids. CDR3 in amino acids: CASSSRGYVGQPQHF. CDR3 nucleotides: TGTGCCAGCAGTTCCCGGGGGTATGTCGGTCAGCCCCAGCATTTT.

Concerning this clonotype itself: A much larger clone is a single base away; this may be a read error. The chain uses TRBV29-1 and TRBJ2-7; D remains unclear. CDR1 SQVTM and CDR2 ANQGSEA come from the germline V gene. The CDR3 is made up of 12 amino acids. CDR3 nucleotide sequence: TGCAGCGTTGAAGAAGGCAGCTACGAGCAGAACTTC. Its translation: CSVEEGSYEQNF.

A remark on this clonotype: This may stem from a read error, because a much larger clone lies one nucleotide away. CDR3 bases: TGTGCCAGCAGCGTAGAAGGGGTCTCTGGAAACACCATATATTTT. As protein: CASSVEGVSGNTIYF. The chain has TRBV9 and TRBJ1-3; tentatively, D is TRBD1 (5 bases). This CDR3 is built from 15 residues. V lost 0 bases to trimming and J lost 0 bases, with 7 bases between them. Germline V gives CDR1 SGDLS, CDR2 YYNGEE.

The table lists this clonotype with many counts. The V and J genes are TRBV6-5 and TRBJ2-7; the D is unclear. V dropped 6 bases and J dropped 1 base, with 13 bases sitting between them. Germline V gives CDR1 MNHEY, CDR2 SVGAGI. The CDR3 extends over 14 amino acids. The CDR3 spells CASSAWASSYEQYF. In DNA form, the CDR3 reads TGTGCCAGCAGCGCCTGGGCCTCATCCTACGAGCAGTACTTC.

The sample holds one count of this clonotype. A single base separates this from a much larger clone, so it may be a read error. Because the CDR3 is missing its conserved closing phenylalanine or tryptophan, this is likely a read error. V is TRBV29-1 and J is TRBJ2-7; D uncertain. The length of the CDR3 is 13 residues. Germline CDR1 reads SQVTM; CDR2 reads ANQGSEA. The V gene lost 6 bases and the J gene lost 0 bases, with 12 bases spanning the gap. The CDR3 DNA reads TGCAGCGTCTTCCGAGGTAGCTCCTACGAGCAGTACCTC. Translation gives CSVFRGSSYEQYL.

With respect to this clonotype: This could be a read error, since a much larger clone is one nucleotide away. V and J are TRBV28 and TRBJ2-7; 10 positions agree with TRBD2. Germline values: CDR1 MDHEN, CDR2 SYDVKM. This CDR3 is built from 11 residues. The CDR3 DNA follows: TGTGCCACCGGGACTAGCGTCGAGCAGAACTTC. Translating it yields CATGTSVEQNF.

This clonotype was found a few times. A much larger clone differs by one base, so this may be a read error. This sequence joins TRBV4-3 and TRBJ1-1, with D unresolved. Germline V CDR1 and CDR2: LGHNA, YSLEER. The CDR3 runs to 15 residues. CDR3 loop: CASSQDRPMNTEASF. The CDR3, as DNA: TGCGCCAGCAGCCAAGACAGACCGATGAACACTGAAGCTTCCTTT.

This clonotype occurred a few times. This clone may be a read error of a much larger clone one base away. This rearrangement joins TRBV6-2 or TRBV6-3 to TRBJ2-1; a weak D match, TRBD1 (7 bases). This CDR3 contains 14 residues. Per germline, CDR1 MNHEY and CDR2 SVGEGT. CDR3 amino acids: CARSYVDREVEQFF. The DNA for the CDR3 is TGTGCCCGCAGTTACGTCGACAGGGAGGTTGAGCAGTTCTTC.

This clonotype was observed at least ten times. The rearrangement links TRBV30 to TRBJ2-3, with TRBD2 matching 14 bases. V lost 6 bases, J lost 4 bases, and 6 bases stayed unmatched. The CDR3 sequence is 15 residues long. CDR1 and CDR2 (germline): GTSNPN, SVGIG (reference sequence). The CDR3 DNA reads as TGTGCCTGTCTGGGACTAGCGGGGGTCGCAGATACGCAGTATTTT. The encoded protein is CACLGLAGVADTQYF. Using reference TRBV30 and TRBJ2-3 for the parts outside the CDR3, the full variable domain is SQTIHQWPATLVQPVGSPLSLECTVEGTSNPNLYWYRQAAGRGLQLLFYSVGIGQISSEVPQNLSASRPQDRQFILSSKKLLLSDSGFYLCACLGLAGVADTQYFGPGTRLTVL.

CDR3 DNA sequence: TGCAGTGCTAGTTACAGTGGGTACACTAGCCGACCCTACAATGAGCAGTTCTTC. Its protein is CSASYSGYTSRPYNEQFF. V and J are TRBV20-1 and TRBJ2-1; possible D gene TRBD2, 6 bases. CDR1 DFQATT and CDR2 SNEGSKA come from the germline V gene (reference sequence). The CDR3 consists of 18 residues. V was shortened by 3 bases and J by 2 bases, with 23 bases between the two germline ends.

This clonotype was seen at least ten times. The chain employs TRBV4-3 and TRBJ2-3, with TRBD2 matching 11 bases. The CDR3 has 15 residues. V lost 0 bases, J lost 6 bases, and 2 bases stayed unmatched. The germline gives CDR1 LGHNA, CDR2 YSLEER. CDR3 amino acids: CASSQEWTSGDTQYF. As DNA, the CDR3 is TGCGCCAGCAGCCAAGAATGGACTAGCGGGGATACGCAGTATTTT.

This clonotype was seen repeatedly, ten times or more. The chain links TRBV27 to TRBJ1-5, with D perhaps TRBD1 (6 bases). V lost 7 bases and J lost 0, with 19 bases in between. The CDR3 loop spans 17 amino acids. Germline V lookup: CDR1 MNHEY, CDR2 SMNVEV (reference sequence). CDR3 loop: CASKSYWTENSNQPQHF. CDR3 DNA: TGTGCCAGCAAGAGTTATTGGACAGAAAATAGCAATCAGCCCCAGCATTTT.

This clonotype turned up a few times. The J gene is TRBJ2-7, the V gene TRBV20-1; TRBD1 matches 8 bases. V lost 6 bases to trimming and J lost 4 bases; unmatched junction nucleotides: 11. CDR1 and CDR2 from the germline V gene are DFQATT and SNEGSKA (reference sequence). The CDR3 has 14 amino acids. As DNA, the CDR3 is TGCAGTGCAAAGGGACAGGAGATTTGGTACGAGCAGTACTTC. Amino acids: CSAKGQEIWYEQYF.

The CDR3 coding sequence is TGTGCCACCAGTGATTGGGCGACCACCACCGGGGAGCTGTTTTTT. Protein product: CATSDWATTTGELFF. This chain uses TRBV24-1 with TRBJ2-2; D ambiguous. V lost 2 bases, J lost 4 bases, and 10 bases lay in between. Germline CDR1 and CDR2: KGHDR and SFDVKD. CDR3 size: 15 residues.